This T cell receptor beta chain is drawn from a study of blood T cell repertoires in COVID-19. Background on the study: Sources were T cells, B-cell-depleted T cells, or PBMCs; the material itself was cDNA or gDNA.

V was trimmed by 3 bases and J by 1 base, leaving 13 bases between them. Per the germline V gene, CDR1 is SGHRS and CDR2 is YFSETQ. The CDR3 runs 16 residues. TCRdb's table, derived via immunoSEQ multiplex PCR, lists solely in-frame clones and lacks some. This sample carries 200,000 to 300,000 clones, approximately 86% of them seen once, and the ten largest clones take roughly 2%. Sequencing was done on a sample of peripheral blood. The chain employs TRBV5-1 and TRBJ1-4, with a possible D match to TRBD1 (6 bases). The sequence derives from a man aged 25-45 years with active or convalescent COVID-19. The CDR3 DNA follows: TGCGCCAGCAGCTCACAGGGTTCGATAACTAATGAAAAACTGTTTTTT. Residues: CASSSQGSITNEKLFF.